This T cell receptor beta chain derives from a study of CXCR3-negative and CXCR3-positive naive CD8 T cells. Turning to the study itself: The libraries yielded about 135 million TRB reads, about 1.5 +/- 0.3 million each.

Study-level points and caveats: TRB CDR3s of CXCR3-positive naive cells were more hydrophobic than those of CXCR3-negative naive cells. Cryopreserved PBMCs had partly decreased CXCR3 expression; fresh PBMCs were used in most assays.

The sorter processed each CD8+ T cell subset in triplicate at 300,000 cells apiece. Via 5' RACE with UMI labels, TRB cDNA libraries were prepared. TCRdb re-called the 5' RACE reads, yielding one record per CDR3 amino acid sequence without DNA. The sample includes about 120,000 distinct CDR3 sequences. With respect to this clonotype: Antigen: not known.

CDR3 length equals 15 residues. The germline CDR1 and CDR2 sequences are ENHRY and SYGVKD. Sequencing was carried out using naive CXCR3+ CD8+ T cells from blood. Subset in this sample: CD45RO-CCR7+CD27+CD95- naive CD8+ T cells expressing CXCR3 (TNR3+). The TCR was taken from a human donor in good health. Some clones in this sample may be carry-over from other donors' samples. The rearrangement uses TRBV10-3 and TRBJ2-2. The CDR3 protein is CAISELVGNTGELFF.